The source of this TCR beta chain is a study of blood T cells in healthy people across ages. A J-beta primer mix and a sample-barcoded 5' primer were used in a second PCR of roughly 6 to 11 cycles. One entry per CDR3 protein results from TCRdb running MiXCR on the 5' RACE reads. The data show more than 1 million distinct CDR3 sequences, over 35% seen once. Study outcomes and limitations: Higher diversity, along with more naive CD4+ cells, distinguished long-lived donors from aged donors. Older age coincided with a roughly linear decline in TCR beta diversity per million T cells. With unsorted PBMCs, a conclusive comparison of naive versus antigen-experienced cells was not possible. Those diversity estimates obtained from one million T cells were thought to be underestimates.

Points on this clonotype: Its antigen is unidentified.

This CDR3 contains 16 residues. The J segment lost 7 bases and the V segment lost 5 bases, leaving 14 bases of the junction unmatched. Germline V gives CDR1 KGHSH, CDR2 LQKENI. The chain couples TRBV18 to TRBJ2-7; 10 nucleotides align to TRBD2. Source material: blood. This TCR was recovered from a woman aged 60-75 years in good health. CDR3: CASSSNRLAGGNEQYF. For the CDR3, the DNA is TGTGCCAGCTCATCCAATCGACTAGCGGGTGGTAATGAGCAGTACTTC.